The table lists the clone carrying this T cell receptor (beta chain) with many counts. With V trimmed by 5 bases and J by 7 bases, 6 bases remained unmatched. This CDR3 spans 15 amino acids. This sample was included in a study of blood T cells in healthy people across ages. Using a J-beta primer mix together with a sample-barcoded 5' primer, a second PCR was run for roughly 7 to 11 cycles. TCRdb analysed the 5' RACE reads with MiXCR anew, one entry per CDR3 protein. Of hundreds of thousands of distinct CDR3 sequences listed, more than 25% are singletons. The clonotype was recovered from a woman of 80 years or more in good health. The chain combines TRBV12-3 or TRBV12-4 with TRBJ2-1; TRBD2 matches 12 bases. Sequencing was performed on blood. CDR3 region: CASSPTSGGKNEQFF. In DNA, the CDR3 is TGTGCCAGCAGTCCAACTAGCGGGGGGAAGAATGAGCAGTTCTTC.